This T cell receptor beta chain was found in a study of T cells in localized non-small cell lung cancer. The CDR3 totals 13 residues. V was cut by 3 bases and J by 6 bases, with 11 bases left in between. CDR1 and CDR2 (germline): WNHNN, SYGVQD (reference sequence). There are a few counts of this clone. Its antigen is not known. Study-wide findings and caveats: Median approximately 61 top-100 tumor clones were shared with paired adjacent lung.

The repertoire was sequenced with immunoSEQ multiplex PCR; TCRdb's copy has only in-frame clones and lacks some. The table has 45,000 to 60,000 clones, around three quarters seen once. The gene calls are TRBV10-1 and TRBJ1-1, with D possibly TRBD1 on 6 matching bases. The sample in question was PBMCs, obtained before any cancer treatment. The source of this sequence is a woman aged 35-70 years with stage II lung adenocarcinoma. CDR3 DNA: TGCGCCAGCAGTGAAGGGGGTCGACCTGAAGCTTTCTTT. Its translation: CASSEGGRPEAFF.